Listed here are 9 T cell receptor beta chains from one sample, sequenced in a study of neurological immune-mediated disorders. Indicated time point: longitudinal time-point 1 (baseline). TCRdb reanalysed the 5' RACE reads using MiXCR and keeps one entry per CDR3 protein. The table shows 55,000 to 70,000 distinct CDR3 sequences, with around a tenth occurring only once. The sample comprised PBMCs. The receptors come from a male donor with HTLV-1-associated myelopathy (HAM/TSP).

This clonotype was seen many times. The rearrangement links TRBV5-1 to TRBJ2-1, with TRBD1 identical over 10 bases. V shed 2 bases and J 8 bases; nucleotides not matched to a gene: 10. The CDR3 contains 16 residues. Per germline, CDR1 SGHRS and CDR2 YFSETQ. The CDR3 DNA follows: TGCGCCAGCAGCTTCACCGGGACAGGGGACCGGGATGAGCAGTTCTTC. Translation gives CASSFTGTGDRDEQFF.

Ten or more counts support this clonotype. The chain has TRBV4-3 and TRBJ1-2; D unclear. Germline V lookup: CDR1 LGHNA, CDR2 YSLEER. The CDR3 is 15 amino acids. Trimming took 0 bases from V and 3 from J, leaving 11 bases between them. DNA for the CDR3: TGCGCCAGCAGCCAAGATCGGGGTTTCCACTATGGCTACACCTTC. Translating it yields CASSQDRGFHYGYTF.

This clonotype appeared many times. In nucleotides, the CDR3 is TGTGCCAGCAGCTGGGGAGGAAGCGGGGGGCCCGAGAACACCGGGGAGCTGTTTTTT. Protein product: CASSWGGSGGPENTGELFF. The chain joins TRBV5-8 to TRBJ2-2; 9 bases are shared with TRBD2. Germline-derived CDR1 and CDR2 are SGHTS and YDEGEE. The V gene end was trimmed by 3 bases and the J gene end by 1 base; junction bases not matched to a gene: 13. The CDR3 runs to 19 residues.

This clonotype was recorded many times. This chain joins TRBV20-1 and TRBJ2-2, with D maybe TRBD2 (6 bases). CDR3 length: 16 amino acids. Between the trimmed V and J ends, which lost 4 bases and 3 bases, there was a span of 18 bases. The germline gives CDR1 DFQATT, CDR2 SNEGSKA (reference sequence). The CDR3 spells CSANLAGKVDTGELFF. CDR3 sequence (DNA): TGCAGTGCTAACCTGGCGGGGAAGGTCGACACCGGGGAGCTGTTTTTT.

This clonotype was recorded at least ten times. The V call is TRBV6-6, the J call TRBJ1-1; TRBD1 matches at 8 bases. J was trimmed by 5 bases and V by 5 bases; bases with no gene match: 7. The germline V gene has CDR1 MNHNY and CDR2 SVGAGI (reference sequence). This CDR3 contains 14 residues. The CDR3 reads CASSPGGPWTEAFF. CDR3 nucleotides: TGTGCCAGCAGTCCAGGGGGCCCGTGGACTGAAGCTTTCTTT.

This clonotype was detected only once. With a much larger clone just one base away, this may be a read error. The rearrangement joins TRBV9 to TRBJ1-2; D remains unclear. V lost 4 bases and J 2 bases, leaving 15 bases between the germline ends. CDR1 and CDR2 from the germline V gene are SGDLS and YYNGEE. The CDR3 spans 15 residues. This CDR3 reads CASSTLLTWNYGYTF. The DNA of the CDR3 is TGTGCCAGCAGCACCCTTTTGACATGGAACTATGGCTACACCTTC.

Of note for this clonotype: A junction end diverges from the germline sequence, so it may reflect a read error. This chain joins TRBV5-1 and TRBJ2-2, with 11 bases lining up with TRBD2. This CDR3 is built from 17 residues. Per germline, CDR1 SGHRS and CDR2 YFSETQ. CDR3 in DNA: TGCGCCAGTAGCTTGAAGAGGAGACTAGCGGGGATCGGGGAGCTGTTTTTT. Amino acids: CASSLKRRLAGIGELFF. Full variable domain (missing parts from reference TRBV5-1 and TRBJ2-2): KAGVTQTPRYLIKTRGQQVTLSCSPISGHRSVSWYQQTPGQGLQFLFEYFSETQRNKGNFPGRFSGRQFSNSRSEMNVSTLELGDSALYLCASSLKRRLAGIGELFFGEGSRLTVL.

Ten or more counts support this clonotype. The V gene is TRBV7-6, the J gene TRBJ2-7, with 8 bases that match TRBD2. Germline CDR1 and CDR2: SGHVS and FNYEAQ. V lost 2 bases, J lost 6 bases, and 15 bases stayed unmatched. The CDR3 covers 17 residues. CDR3 in DNA: TGTGCCAGCAGCTTATTCGGGGGGGGGAGGACTACGGGCGAGCAGTACTTC. As protein: CASSLFGGGRTTGEQYF.

This clonotype was found many times. One end of the junction does not line up with germline, which may come from a read error. The V call is TRBV7-2, the J call TRBJ2-7; possible D gene TRBD1, 6 bases. Germline values: CDR1 SGHTA, CDR2 FQGNSA. The CDR3 totals 16 residues. CDR3 loop: CASSLVPTGPSGERYF. CDR3 coding DNA: TGTGCCAGCAGCTTAGTCCCGACAGGACCCTCCGGGGAGCGGTACTTC.